The rows below give T cell receptor beta chains drawn from one sample of a study of early T cells in non-severe SARS-CoV-2 infection. Each CDR3 protein gets one entry after TCRdb re-called the 5' RACE reads with MiXCR. The data contain under 95,000 distinct CDR3 sequences, about 12% of them singletons. Sequenced input: whole blood. The receptors shown here come from an adult who was a healthcare worker with PCR-confirmed SARS-CoV-2 infection or an uninfected control (not recorded which). Both conserved end residues are part of each CDR3. The order of the fields is CDR3 DNA, CDR3 protein, D gene, V gene, J gene, CDR3 length, clone size. The D gene is left open where the match is weak. Clone size is stated in some rows and not others, as once, few, many or a class when expanded.

DNA: TGTGCCAGCAGCACTACCTTAGGGGGCGGAGAGACCCAGTACTTC
CDR3: CASSTTLGGGETQYF
D: TRBD1
V: TRBV28
J: TRBJ2-5
length: 15
size: many

DNA: TGTGCCAGCAGCAGGCGGGAAGCGGGAAAAGAGACCCAGTACTTC
CDR3: CASSRREAGKETQYF
D: TRBD2
V: TRBV11-2
J: TRBJ2-5
length: 15
size: few

DNA: TGCGCCAGCAGCAGGAGTAGCGGGACATACAATGAGCAGTTCTTC
CDR3: CASSRSSGTYNEQFF
D: TRBD2
V: TRBV5-1
J: TRBJ2-1
length: 15
size: NA

DNA: TGTGCCAGCTCAACGACAGATGTGAACACTGAAGCTTTCTTT
CDR3: CASSTTDVNTEAFF
D: NA
V: TRBV18
J: TRBJ1-1
length: 14
size: many

DNA: TGTGCCAGCAGCGGGGTAATTAAAGAGACCCAGTACTTC
CDR3: CASSGVIKETQYF
D: NA
V: TRBV2
J: TRBJ2-5
length: 13
size: NA

DNA: TGTGCCAGCAGTCCCTGGGGCCGCCCGGAGCCCCAGCATTTT
CDR3: CASSPWGRPEPQHF
D: NA
V: TRBV28
J: TRBJ1-5
length: 14
size: NA

DNA: TGTGCCAGCAGCTGGGGACAGGGAGCCCACGAGCAGTACTTC
CDR3: CASSWGQGAHEQYF
D: TRBD1
V: TRBV7-9
J: TRBJ2-7
length: 14
size: many

DNA: TGCAGCGTTGCGGGGCAGGGGGCCGGCGAGCAGTTCTTC
CDR3: CSVAGQGAGEQFF
D: TRBD1
V: TRBV29-1
J: TRBJ2-1
length: 13
size: NA

DNA: TGTGCCAGCAGCCCCCAAAGGTCGACAGGGAGAGGAAGCTACGAGCAGTACTTC
CDR3: CASSPQRSTGRGSYEQYF
D: TRBD1
V: TRBV3-1
J: TRBJ2-7
length: 18
size: medium-sized

DNA: TGTGCCAGCAGCCAAGTAGGGACAGGGAAGGACACTGAAGCTTTCTTT
CDR3: CASSQVGTGKDTEAFF
D: TRBD1
V: TRBV3-1
J: TRBJ1-1
length: 16
size: NA

DNA: TGCAGCGTTGAAGAACGGGTCCTCCCCGATACGCAGTATTTT
CDR3: CSVEERVLPDTQYF
D: NA
V: TRBV29-1
J: TRBJ2-3
length: 14
size: NA

DNA: TGCGCCAGCAGCTTGAAACAACAGCGAAGCTCTGGGGCCAACGTCCTGACTTTC
CDR3: CASSLKQQRSSGANVLTF
D: NA
V: TRBV5-1
J: TRBJ2-6
length: 18
size: few

DNA: TGTGCCAGCAGCTTAGCAGGCACTGAAGCTTTCTTT
CDR3: CASSLAGTEAFF
D: NA
V: TRBV7-8
J: TRBJ1-1
length: 12
size: NA

DNA: TGTGCCAGCAGCCGCTTATACGAGCAGTACTTC
CDR3: CASSRLYEQYF
D: NA
V: TRBV28
J: TRBJ2-7
length: 11
size: NA

DNA: TGTGCCAGCAGTTTCGTGGGGGGTGAGCAGTTCTTC
CDR3: CASSFVGGEQFF
D: NA
V: TRBV6-6
J: TRBJ2-1
length: 12
size: many

DNA: TGTGCCAGCAGTTTAGTTGCAAAAGAGACCCAGTACTTC
CDR3: CASSLVAKETQYF
D: NA
V: TRBV28
J: TRBJ2-5
length: 13
size: NA

DNA: TGTGCCAGCACCGTAGGATCCTACAATGAGCAGTTCTTC
CDR3: CASTVGSYNEQFF
D: NA
V: TRBV28
J: TRBJ2-1
length: 13
size: once

DNA: TGCAGTGCTAGACGAAGGGTAAACGAGACCCAGTACTTC
CDR3: CSARRRVNETQYF
D: NA
V: TRBV20-1
J: TRBJ2-5
length: 13
size: few

DNA: TGTGCCAGCTCACCATTAGCCAATAGACAGCCCCAGCATTTT
CDR3: CASSPLANRQPQHF
D: NA
V: TRBV18
J: TRBJ1-5
length: 14
size: many

DNA: TGCGCCAGCAGTCACGTACTGACTAGCGGGTGTGGGTGCACCGGGGAGCTGTTTTTT
CDR3: CASSHVLTSGCGCTGELFF
D: TRBD2
V: TRBV23-1
J: TRBJ2-2
length: 19
size: NA

DNA: TGTGCCAGCAACGAAGGGACACTTCACACAGATACGCAGTATTTT
CDR3: CASNEGTLHTDTQYF
D: NA
V: TRBV2
J: TRBJ2-3
length: 15
size: many

DNA: TGTGCCAGCAGTCCCGGGGTAGCCCAAGAGACCCAGTACTTC
CDR3: CASSPGVAQETQYF
D: NA
V: TRBV7-9
J: TRBJ2-5
length: 14
size: NA

DNA: TGTGCCAGCAGCTCCCCCCAAGCGGGAGTGGGGTTAGGGACGCAGTATTTT
CDR3: CASSSPQAGVGLGTQYF
D: TRBD2
V: TRBV7-6
J: TRBJ2-3
length: 17
size: few

DNA: TGCAGTGCCCCGGTCGTCTCCAGCCACGAGCAGTACTTC
CDR3: CSAPVVSSHEQYF
D: NA
V: TRBV20-1
J: TRBJ2-7
length: 13
size: many

DNA: TGTGCCAGCAGTTTATCGGCAGTTAGCTCCTACGAGCAGTACTTC
CDR3: CASSLSAVSSYEQYF
D: NA
V: TRBV27
J: TRBJ2-7
length: 15
size: NA

DNA: TGTGCCAGCAGCTTGGGTAACAACTATGGCTACACCTTC
CDR3: CASSLGNNYGYTF
D: NA
V: TRBV5-6
J: TRBJ1-2
length: 13
size: once

DNA: TGTGCCAGCAGCTTGGCGCTATACAATGAGCAGTTCTTC
CDR3: CASSLALYNEQFF
D: NA
V: TRBV5-6
J: TRBJ2-1
length: 13
size: many

DNA: TGTGCCACCAGCAGGTGGGGGGGGCGAAAGAACGAGCAGTACTTC
CDR3: CATSRWGGRKNEQYF
D: NA
V: TRBV15
J: TRBJ2-7
length: 15
size: few

DNA: TGTGCCAGCAGCGTAGGGCATTCACCCCTCCACTTT
CDR3: CASSVGHSPLHF
D: NA
V: TRBV9
J: TRBJ1-6
length: 12
size: many

DNA: TGTGCCAGCAGTCACGGGACTAGCGGTGAGACCCAGTACTTC
CDR3: CASSHGTSGETQYF
D: TRBD2
V: TRBV6-7
J: TRBJ2-5
length: 14
size: many

DNA: TGTGCCACCAGCAGAGATACCTTAGCGGGAGAGGACAATGAGCAGTTCTTC
CDR3: CATSRDTLAGEDNEQFF
D: TRBD2
V: TRBV15
J: TRBJ2-1
length: 17
size: NA

DNA: TGCAGTGCTACCGGGACTAGCGCATACAATGAGCAGTTCTTC
CDR3: CSATGTSAYNEQFF
D: TRBD2
V: TRBV20-1
J: TRBJ2-1
length: 14
size: NA

DNA: TGTGCCAGCAGTTCGGGTTTACGGTACGAGCAGTACTTC
CDR3: CASSSGLRYEQYF
D: NA
V: TRBV7-7
J: TRBJ2-7
length: 13
size: NA

DNA: TGCGCCAGCAGCTCCTCCCCGCTAGCGGGAGGACTCAATGAGCAGTTCTTC
CDR3: CASSSSPLAGGLNEQFF
D: TRBD2
V: TRBV5-1
J: TRBJ2-1
length: 17
size: many

DNA: TGTGCCAGCAGCGTTCCTGGGACCGCCAATGAGCAGTTCTTC
CDR3: CASSVPGTANEQFF
D: NA
V: TRBV7-9
J: TRBJ2-1
length: 14
size: few

DNA: TGTGCCAGCAGCGTAGGAGCGGGAGATAACACTGAAGCTTTCTTT
CDR3: CASSVGAGDNTEAFF
D: NA
V: TRBV9
J: TRBJ1-1
length: 15
size: many

DNA: TGTGCCAGCAGCTTAGCCGGGTTCTACGAGCAGTACTTC
CDR3: CASSLAGFYEQYF
D: NA
V: TRBV11-2
J: TRBJ2-7
length: 13
size: few

DNA: TGTGCCATCAGTAAAATACATGACGGGGACCCTGAAGCTTTCTTT
CDR3: CAISKIHDGDPEAFF
D: NA
V: TRBV10-3
J: TRBJ1-1
length: 15
size: many

DNA: TGTGCCAGCAAACCGGGACAGGGGGCGAACACTGAAGCTTTCTTT
CDR3: CASKPGQGANTEAFF
D: TRBD1
V: TRBV2
J: TRBJ1-1
length: 15
size: NA

DNA: TGCGCCAGCCGCCGGGACTCGCCTGACGAGCAGTACTTC
CDR3: CASRRDSPDEQYF
D: NA
V: TRBV5-1
J: TRBJ2-7
length: 13
size: NA

DNA: TGCAGTGCTAGCAGGAACCAAGAGACCCAGTACTTC
CDR3: CSASRNQETQYF
D: NA
V: TRBV20-1
J: TRBJ2-5
length: 12
size: NA

DNA: TGTGCCAGCAGCCGGACAGCGGGTAGATCTGAGCAGTTCTTC
CDR3: CASSRTAGRSEQFF
D: NA
V: TRBV7-6
J: TRBJ2-1
length: 14
size: many

DNA: TGTGCCAGCAGCTCGACTAGCCTCCGGGGGCATACGCAGTATTTT
CDR3: CASSSTSLRGHTQYF
D: NA
V: TRBV27
J: TRBJ2-3
length: 15
size: few

DNA: TGTGCCAGTAGTCTAGTACAGCAGCCCCAGCATTTT
CDR3: CASSLVQQPQHF
D: NA
V: TRBV19
J: TRBJ1-5
length: 12
size: many

DNA: TGCAGTGCTAGGGGCAACTACTATGGCTACACCTTC
CDR3: CSARGNYYGYTF
D: NA
V: TRBV20-1
J: TRBJ1-2
length: 12
size: many

DNA: TGCAGCGTTGAAGATTTGGACAGATACGCTTTCTTT
CDR3: CSVEDLDRYAFF
D: NA
V: TRBV29-1
J: TRBJ1-1
length: 12
size: few

DNA: TGTGCCAGCAGCGTAGATCCCGACAGCTCCTACGAGCAGTACTTC
CDR3: CASSVDPDSSYEQYF
D: NA
V: TRBV9
J: TRBJ2-7
length: 15
size: many

DNA: TGTGCCAGCAGCGCGGGAGTCCCAGATACGCAGTATTTT
CDR3: CASSAGVPDTQYF
D: TRBD2
V: TRBV2
J: TRBJ2-3
length: 13
size: few

DNA: TGTGCCAGCAGCCTTGTGGCGGGGGTCACAGATACGCAGTATTTT
CDR3: CASSLVAGVTDTQYF
D: TRBD2
V: TRBV7-6
J: TRBJ2-3
length: 15
size: many

DNA: TGTGCCACCAGGGGACTAGCGGGAGGGCCAGACACCGGGGAGCTGTTTTTT
CDR3: CATRGLAGGPDTGELFF
D: TRBD2
V: TRBV19
J: TRBJ2-2
length: 17
size: NA

DNA: TGTGCCAGCAGCTTGGCCGGGACATTCTCCTACGAGCAGTACTTC
CDR3: CASSLAGTFSYEQYF
D: NA
V: TRBV5-6
J: TRBJ2-7
length: 15
size: few

DNA: TGTGCCAGCAGCTTAGGCAGGGCGGATGAAAAACTGTTTTTT
CDR3: CASSLGRADEKLFF
D: NA
V: TRBV11-2
J: TRBJ1-4
length: 14
size: many

DNA: TGTGCCAGCTGGCCGGGGACAGGGGTAGGTGAAAAAAACATTCAGTACTTC
CDR3: CASWPGTGVGEKNIQYF
D: TRBD1
V: TRBV27
J: TRBJ2-4
length: 17
size: few